A selection of T cell receptor beta chains follows, all from one sample in a study of shared clonotypes between healthy human individuals. This table comes from immunoSEQ multiplex PCR, and its TCRdb copy is limited to in-frame clones, with some not included. The repertoire holds 2 million to 2.5 million clones, with roughly 93% as singletons. The sequenced sample consisted of naive CD4+ T cells from PBMCs. These receptors were collected from a man aged 18 to 30 in good health. Some clones in this sample may be carry-over from other donors' samples. CDR3s include the opening cysteine and the closing phenylalanine or tryptophan. The D gene is left open where the match is weak. Part of the rows lack a size; the others show once, few, many or a class for expanded clones.

D	size	J	length	V	CDR3	DNA
TRBD2	-	TRBJ2-3	14	TRBV6-4	CASSDAGVTDTQYF	TGTGCCAGCAGTGACGCGGGAGTCACAGATACGCAGTATTTT
TRBD1	-	TRBJ1-2	12	TRBV5-1	CASSTGDYGYTF	TGCGCCAGCAGTACAGGGGACTATGGCTACACCTTC
-	-	TRBJ2-1	12	TRBV10-3	CAISGAEDEQFF	TGTGCCATCAGTGGTGCGGAGGATGAGCAGTTCTTC
TRBD2	once	TRBJ2-2	17	TRBV4-3	CASSQLVAGVRTGELFF	TGCGCCAGCAGCCAATTGGTAGCGGGAGTACGGACCGGGGAGCTGTTTTTT
-	-	TRBJ2-5	13	TRBV6-6	CASSSVPPGTQYF	TGTGCCAGCAGTTCGGTACCCCCGGGGACCCAGTACTTC
TRBD1	-	TRBJ1-2	15	TRBV5-1	CASSLGDRGLGGYTF	TGCGCCAGCAGCTTGGGGGACAGGGGGCTCGGAGGCTACACCTTC
-	-	TRBJ2-7	13	TRBV6-5	CASSGGRVYEQYF	TGTGCCAGCAGCGGGGGGCGGGTTTACGAGCAGTACTTC
TRBD1	-	TRBJ2-6	16	TRBV7-3	CASSPGTGRGANVLTF	TGTGCCAGCAGCCCGGGGACAGGGCGTGGGGCCAACGTCCTGACTTTC
-	-	TRBJ2-5	16	TRBV5-4	CASSLGEGLTQETQYF	TGTGCCAGCAGCTTGGGTGAGGGCTTAACTCAAGAGACCCAGTACTTC
-	-	TRBJ2-5	17	TRBV18	CASSPLGAGQAQETQYF	TGTGCCAGCTCACCATTAGGTGCTGGACAAGCCCAAGAGACCCAGTACTTC